Presented here are 4 T cell receptor beta chains from one specimen sequenced in a study of blood T cell repertoires in COVID-19. The protocol was immunoSEQ multiplex PCR, while the TCRdb copy is restricted to in-frame clones and leaves out a portion. Of over 150,000 clones listed, under 85% are singletons. Sequencing input: peripheral blood. These TCRs come from a man between 60 and 70 years old with COVID-19, enrolled during active disease.

The chain recombines TRBV28 with TRBJ1-3; D unresolved. In germline, CDR1 is MDHEN, CDR2 SYDVKM. Trimming shortened V by 5 bases and J by 9 bases, and 14 bases separated the two germline ends. This CDR3 is built from 13 residues. This chain's CDR3 is CASSHVTTRTIYF. The CDR3 DNA follows: TGTGCCAGCAGTCACGTAACGACACGCACCATATATTTT.

This chain uses TRBV3-1 (or the pseudogene TRBV3-2) with TRBJ1-4; D remains ambiguous. Germline-derived CDR1 and CDR2 are LGHDT and YNNKEL (reference sequence). This CDR3 contains 14 residues. V was clipped by 0 bases and J by 6 bases, with 8 bases between them. CDR3 sequence: CASSQDRLHEKLFF. The CDR3 bases are TGTGCCAGCAGCCAAGATCGACTGCATGAAAAACTGTTTTTT.

V usage is TRBV18 and J usage is TRBJ1-3, with a possible D match to TRBD1 (6 bases). This CDR3 region has 14 residues. Deletions cut 3 bases from V and 5 bases from J, with 11 bases between. Germline V gene lookup returns CDR1 KGHSH and CDR2 LQKENI. In nucleotides, the CDR3 is TGTGCCAGCTCACCCGTTCAGGGGAGAAACACCATATATTTT. Translation: CASSPVQGRNTIYF.

The chain carries TRBV28 and TRBJ1-2, with D hard to call. CDR1 MDHEN and CDR2 SYDVKM come from the germline V gene. The CDR3 consists of 11 residues. Trimming cost V 8 bases and J 1 base, with 5 bases left between them. The CDR3 region is CASAVNYGYTF. In nucleotides, the CDR3 is TGTGCCAGCGCGGTTAACTATGGCTACACCTTC.